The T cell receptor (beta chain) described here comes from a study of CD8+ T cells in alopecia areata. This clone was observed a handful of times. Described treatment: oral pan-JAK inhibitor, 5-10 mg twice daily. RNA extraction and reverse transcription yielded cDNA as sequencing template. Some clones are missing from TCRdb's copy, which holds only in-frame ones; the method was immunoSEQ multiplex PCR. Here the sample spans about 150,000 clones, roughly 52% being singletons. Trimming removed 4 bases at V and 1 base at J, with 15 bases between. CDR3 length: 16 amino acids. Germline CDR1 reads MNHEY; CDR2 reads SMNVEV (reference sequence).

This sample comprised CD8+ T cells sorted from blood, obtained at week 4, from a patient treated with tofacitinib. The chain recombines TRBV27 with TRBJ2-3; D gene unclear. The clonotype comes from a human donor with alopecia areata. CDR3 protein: CASSYYQPLGTDTQYF. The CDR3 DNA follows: TGTGCCAGCAGTTACTACCAGCCCCTTGGCACAGATACGCAGTATTTT.